The 24 T cell receptor beta chains reported below all come from one sample, sequenced in a study of OX40 agonist ivuxolimab in advanced cancers. Repertoires were generated with immunoSEQ multiplex PCR, while TCRdb's copy carries only in-frame clones and drops some. The sample lists roughly 93,000 clones; approximately 84% were seen once. Source: CD4+ or CD8+ T cells sorted from blood, taken in a trial of the OX40 agonist ivuxolimab. The receptors stem from an adult with an advanced solid tumor such as melanoma, head and neck, liver or kidney cancer.

J is TRBJ2-5 and V is TRBV7-9, with TRBD1 identical over 8 bases. Near its end, the DNA agrees better with TRBJ2-7, so the J call may be wrong. There are 16 residues in the CDR3. Germline V lookup: CDR1 SEHNR, CDR2 FQNEAQ (reference sequence). The DNA for the CDR3 is TGTGCCAGCAGCTTAGATCAGGGGGCGAGGGGCTACGAGCAGTACTTC. As protein: CASSLDQGARGYEQYF.

This chain links TRBV6-5 with TRBJ2-5; tentative D call: TRBD2 (5 bases). Trimming shortened V by 7 bases and J by 5 bases, and 11 bases separated the two germline ends. CDR3 length equals 12 residues. Germline V lookup: CDR1 MNHEY, CDR2 SVGAGI. The CDR3 spells CASNGVEETQYF. In nucleotides, the CDR3 is TGTGCCAGCAACGGGGTAGAGGAGACCCAGTACTTC.

The chain combines TRBV5-1 with TRBJ2-2; possible D gene TRBD2, 5 bases. Germline V gene lookup returns CDR1 SGHRS and CDR2 YFSETQ. The ends were cut back, 4 bases at V and 0 bases at J, with 16 bases in the middle. This CDR3 is 17 amino acids long. Here the CDR3 DNA reads TGCGCCAGCAGCCTGGGTCCTCCGGGAACGAACACCGGGGAGCTGTTTTTT. Translating it yields CASSLGPPGTNTGELFF.

The genes are TRBV7-3 and TRBJ2-1; D gene uncertain. Germline CDR1 reads SGHTA; CDR2 reads FQGTGA. V lost 5 bases and J lost 0, with 5 bases in between. CDR3 length: 13 residues. The CDR3 reads CASSQSSYNEQFF. The CDR3 DNA sequence: TGTGCCAGCAGCCAGAGCTCCTACAATGAGCAGTTCTTC.

The CDR3 DNA sequence: TGTGCCAGCAGCTCTCCTGTCCGTTTAAATGAGCAGTTCTTC. Protein product: CASSSPVRLNEQFF. The chain has TRBV7-9 and TRBJ2-1; D remains ambiguous. This CDR3 contains 14 residues. Germline loops: CDR1 SEHNR, CDR2 FQNEAQ (reference sequence). V was cut by 4 bases and J by 7 bases, with 14 bases left in between.

The J gene is TRBJ1-2, the V gene TRBV6-1, with D unclear. Germline V CDR1 and CDR2: MNHNS, SASEGT. Trimming took 3 bases from V and 2 from J, leaving 7 bases between them. This CDR3 spans 13 amino acids. CDR3 coding DNA: TGTGCCAGCAGTGAGATTGGGAACTATGGCTACACCTTC. Its protein is CASSEIGNYGYTF.

This chain connects TRBV11-2 to TRBJ2-7; 7 bases fit TRBD2. Germline assignment: CDR1 SGHAT and CDR2 FQNNGV. The CDR3 totals 17 residues. Trimming removed 1 base from V and 4 bases from J; junction bases left unmatched: 13. DNA for the CDR3: TGTGCCAGCAGCTTAGGCCTTAGTGGGAGGGTATGGTACGAGCAGTACTTC. This sequence encodes CASSLGLSGRVWYEQYF.

The sample holds a few counts of this clone. The rearrangement uses TRBV19 and TRBJ1-1; D gene unclear. V dropped 5 bases and J dropped 0 bases, with 10 bases sitting between them. The germline V gene has CDR1 LNHDA and CDR2 SQIVND (reference sequence). This CDR3 has 14 residues. DNA for the CDR3: TGTGCCAGTAGTCTAAGTCTCGTGAACACTGAAGCTTTCTTT. Encoded protein: CASSLSLVNTEAFF.

The V and J genes are TRBV2 and TRBJ2-7; D remains ambiguous. Trimming left V 2 bases short and J 4 bases short, with 6 bases between. CDR3 length: 12 residues. Germline V gene lookup returns CDR1 SNHLY and CDR2 FYNNEI. The CDR3 bases are TGTGCCAGCAGTGAATCCGGGTACGAGCAGTACTTC. This encodes CASSESGYEQYF.

The CDR3 DNA follows: TGTGCCAGCAGCCAATCGAAGGGGGGGAGCCCTGAAGCTTTCTTT. This codes for CASSQSKGGSPEAFF. The J gene is TRBJ1-1, the V gene TRBV16, with D possibly TRBD1 on 6 matching bases. CDR1 is KGHSY, CDR2 FQNENV, per germline. The CDR3 has 15 amino acids. Trimming left V 0 bases short and J 6 bases short, with 14 bases between. Supplemented by reference TRBV16 and TRBJ1-1, the full variable domain reads GEEVAQTPKHLVRGEGQKAKLYCAPIKGHSYVFWYQQVLKNEFKFLISFQNENVFDETGMPKERFSAKCLPNSPCSLEIQATKLEDSAVYFCASSQSKGGSPEAFFGQGTRLTVV.

The chain couples TRBV6-5 to TRBJ1-5; perhaps TRBD1 as D (6 bases). The CDR3 has 14 amino acids. V lost 5 bases to trimming and J lost 3 bases, with 11 bases between them. CDR1 and CDR2 from the germline V gene are MNHEY and SVGAGI. The DNA of the CDR3 is TGTGCCAGCAGTGTCGACAGGTTCAATCAGCCCCAGCATTTT. It codes for CASSVDRFNQPQHF.

This rearrangement joins TRBV5-1 to TRBJ1-4, with D unclear. This CDR3 is 14 amino acids long. The V end was cut by 0 bases, the J end by 3 bases, with 6 bases between. The germline V gene has CDR1 SGHRS and CDR2 YFSETQ. CDR3 sequence (DNA): TGCGCCAGCAGCTTGGGGTGGCCTAATGAAAAACTGTTTTTT. The encoded protein is CASSLGWPNEKLFF.

The chain is built from TRBV14 and TRBJ2-5, with a tentative D call TRBD2 (6 bases). This CDR3 region has 15 residues. V lost 0 bases, J lost 5 bases, and 13 bases lay in between. Germline V CDR1 and CDR2: SGHDN, FVKESK. CDR3 nucleotide sequence: TGTGCCAGCAGCCAAGATTGGGACTCTCGGGAGACCCAGTACTTC. Translating it yields CASSQDWDSRETQYF. Combining the CDR3 with reference TRBV14 and TRBJ2-5 gives the whole variable domain EAGVTQFPSHSVIEKGQTVTLRCDPISGHDNLYWYRRVMGKEIKFLLHFVKESKQDESGMPNNRFLAERTGGTYSTLKVQPAELEDSGVYFCASSQDWDSRETQYFGPGTRLLVL.

The chain has TRBV9 and TRBJ1-5, with TRBD1 identical over 7 bases. Germline V gives CDR1 SGDLS, CDR2 YYNGEE. CDR3 size: 14 residues. V lost 4 bases and J lost 5; bases outside the gene matches: 6. CDR3 sequence reads: CASSPGQAHQPQHF. CDR3 in DNA: TGTGCCAGCAGCCCCGGACAGGCCCATCAGCCCCAGCATTTT.

This chain connects TRBV19 to TRBJ1-1; D is unclear. Germline V lookup: CDR1 LNHDA, CDR2 SQIVND (reference sequence). The V gene lost 0 bases and the J gene lost 4 bases, with 12 bases spanning the gap. The CDR3 is 15 amino acids. The CDR3 DNA sequence: TGTGCCAGTAGTATAGAACTGGGATGGGGCACTGAAGCTTTCTTT. Translated, it gives CASSIELGWGTEAFF.

Worth noting for this clone: Because it lacks the conserved phenylalanine or tryptophan at the end, this CDR3 is likely a read error. The rearrangement links TRBV7-2 to TRBJ1-1; D gene unclear. The V and J ends lost 4 bases and 7 bases respectively, with 13 bases between them. This CDR3 has 13 residues. The germline CDR1 and CDR2 sequences are SGHTA and FQGNSA. In DNA, the CDR3 is TGTGCCAGCAGCTCCCCACACAGTGTTGAAGCTTTCCTT. Amino acids: CASSSPHSVEAFL.

This chain uses TRBV6-1 with TRBJ1-4; D not certain. Germline CDR1 reads MNHNS; CDR2 reads SASEGT. V was trimmed by 1 base and J by 0 bases, leaving 6 bases between them. The length of the CDR3 is 15 residues. Here the CDR3 DNA reads TGTGCCAGCAGTGAAGGCTACGCAACTAATGAAAAACTGTTTTTT. Protein product: CASSEGYATNEKLFF.

This clone was recorded only once. The chain combines TRBV18 with TRBJ1-1, with TRBD1 matching over 8 bases. Germline V gene lookup returns CDR1 KGHSH and CDR2 LQKENI. The CDR3 runs to 15 residues. With 6 bases clipped from V and 3 bases from J, the junction kept 9 bases outside the gene matches. CDR3 sequence (DNA): TGTGCCAGCTCCCCCACGACAGGGGAGGACACTGAAGCTTTCTTT. Translating it yields CASSPTTGEDTEAFF. The entire variable domain, with the rest obtained from reference TRBV18 and TRBJ1-1, is as follows: NAGVMQNPRHLVRRRGQEARLRCSPMKGHSHVYWYRQLPEEGLKFMVYLQKENIIDESGMPKERFSAEFPKEGPSILRIQQVVRGDSAAYFCASSPTTGEDTEAFFGQGTRLTVV.

The chain links TRBV6-5 to TRBJ1-5, with 9 bases lining up with TRBD1. Germline CDR1 and CDR2: MNHEY and SVGAGI. V was clipped by 4 bases and J by 5 bases; unmatched bases: 9. The CDR3 is 16 amino acids. The CDR3 nucleotides read TGTGCCAGCAGTTGGTCCCGGGACAGGGTGGATCAGCCCCAGCATTTT. Translation gives CASSWSRDRVDQPQHF.

The chain combines TRBV29-1 with TRBJ1-2; maybe TRBD1 (5 bases). V was clipped by 4 bases and J by 5 bases, with 14 bases between them. Looked up from germline, CDR1 is SQVTM and CDR2 is ANQGSEA. The CDR3 runs 13 residues. The CDR3 spells CSVGGTDTYGYTF. CDR3 in DNA: TGCAGCGTTGGGGGGACCGATACTTATGGCTACACCTTC.

This chain connects TRBV5-1 to TRBJ2-3; no clear D. V lost 0 bases and J lost 1, with 6 bases in between. The germline CDR1 and CDR2 sequences are SGHRS and YFSETQ. This CDR3 spans 14 amino acids. CDR3 coding DNA: TGCGCCAGCAGCTTGGCATGGGGCACAGATACGCAGTATTTT. Encoded protein: CASSLAWGTDTQYF.

V and J are TRBV14 and TRBJ1-2; the D is unclear. CDR1 is SGHDN and CDR2 is FVKESK in the germline V gene. With 3 bases removed from V and 3 bases from J, the gap between germline ends came to 5 bases. The CDR3 totals 12 residues. CDR3 region: CASSQGDYGYTF. The CDR3 DNA reads TGTGCCAGCAGCCAGGGAGACTATGGCTACACCTTC.

This rearrangement joins TRBV10-3 to TRBJ2-2, with D perhaps matching TRBD1 (5 bases). Germline lookup yields CDR1 ENHRY and CDR2 SYGVKD. This CDR3 spans 14 amino acids. Trimming stripped 11 bases from V and 0 bases from J, with 13 bases between. CDR3 coding DNA: TGTGCCGTTAGGACGGACACGAACACCGGGGAGCTGTTTTTT. It specifies CAVRTDTNTGELFF.

This clone was counted many times. This rearrangement joins TRBV27 to TRBJ1-1; TRBD1 agrees at 7 bases. Losses at the gene ends were 8 bases for V and 4 bases for J; bases not matched to a gene: 4. CDR1 MNHEY and CDR2 SMNVEV come from the germline V gene (reference sequence). The CDR3 is 12 amino acids. The DNA of the CDR3 is TGTGCCAGCGGGAACAGGGGCACTGAAGCTTTCTTT. Protein product: CASGNRGTEAFF.